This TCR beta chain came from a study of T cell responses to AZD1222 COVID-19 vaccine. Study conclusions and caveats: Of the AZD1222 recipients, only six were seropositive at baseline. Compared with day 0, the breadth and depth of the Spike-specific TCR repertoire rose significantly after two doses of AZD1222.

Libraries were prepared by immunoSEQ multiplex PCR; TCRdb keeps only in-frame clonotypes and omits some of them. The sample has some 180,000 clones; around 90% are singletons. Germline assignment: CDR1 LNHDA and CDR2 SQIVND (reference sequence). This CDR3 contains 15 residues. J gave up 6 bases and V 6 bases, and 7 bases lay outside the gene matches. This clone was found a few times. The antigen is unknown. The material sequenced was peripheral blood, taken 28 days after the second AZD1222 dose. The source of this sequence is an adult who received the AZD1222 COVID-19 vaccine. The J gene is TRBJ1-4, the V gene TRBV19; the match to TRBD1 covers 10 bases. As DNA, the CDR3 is TGTGCCAGTAGCCCCGGGACAGGGGAGGATGAAAAACTGTTTTTT. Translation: CASSPGTGEDEKLFF.